The rows below give T cell receptor beta chains drawn from one sample of a study of blood T cell repertoires in COVID-19. Method: immunoSEQ multiplex PCR; TCRdb's copy keeps in-frame clones and lacks some. Altogether nearly 110,000 clones are present, 70% to 80% being singletons, with the ten largest covering around 0.92%. The sequenced sample consisted of peripheral blood. These receptors were obtained from a human donor with acute or convalescent COVID-19. The donor label of this sample is uncertain. Both conserved end residues are part of each CDR3. Each record gives: J gene, clone size, V gene, D gene, CDR3 DNA, CDR3 protein. The D gene is left open where the match is weak. Size is stated for part of the rows, as once, few or many counts, or as a class when the clone is expanded.

J: TRBJ1-3; size: .; V: TRBV7-2; D: TRBD1; DNA: TGTGCCAGCAGCCCCGGGACAGGGGCTGGAAACACCATATATTTT; CDR3: CASSPGTGAGNTIYF
J: TRBJ2-1; size: .; V: TRBV28; D: TRBD2; DNA: TGTGCCAGCACGACTAGCGGGGTCTCCTACAATGAGCAGTTCTTC; CDR3: CASTTSGVSYNEQFF
J: TRBJ2-3; size: .; V: TRBV3-1/TRBV3-2; D: .; DNA: TGTGCCAGCAGCCAAGGTCGAGGCCACAGGGCAGATACGCAGTATTTT; CDR3: CASSQGRGHRADTQYF
J: TRBJ1-4; size: many; V: TRBV3-1/TRBV3-2; D: .; DNA: TGTGCCAGCAGCCAAGATCGCACTCACAATGAAAAACTGTTTTTT; CDR3: CASSQDRTHNEKLFF
J: TRBJ1-2; size: .; V: TRBV12-3/TRBV12-4; D: TRBD1; DNA: TGTGCCAGCAGCACGGGACAGATCTATGGCTACACCTTC; CDR3: CASSTGQIYGYTF
J: TRBJ1-6; size: .; V: TRBV7-9; D: .; DNA: TGTGCCAGCAGCCCCGGCAGCGGTAATTCACCCCTCCACTTT; CDR3: CASSPGSGNSPLHF
J: TRBJ2-1; size: .; V: TRBV5-5; D: TRBD2; DNA: TGTGCCAGCAGCGTGGCAGGACTAGTCAGGAATGAGCAGTTCTTC; CDR3: CASSVAGLVRNEQFF
J: TRBJ2-2; size: .; V: TRBV11-3; D: TRBD2; DNA: TGTGCCAGCAGCTCCCGGACTAGCGGGGGCAGGGAGCTGTTTTTT; CDR3: CASSSRTSGGRELFF
J: TRBJ2-7; size: .; V: TRBV5-4; D: .; DNA: TGTGCCAGCAGCTTGATGGGGGGACGCGAGCAGTACTTC; CDR3: CASSLMGGREQYF
J: TRBJ1-2; size: .; V: TRBV29-1; D: .; DNA: TGCAGCGTTCGGGGTCCGTATAACTATGGCTACACCTTC; CDR3: CSVRGPYNYGYTF
J: TRBJ2-5; size: .; V: TRBV21-1; D: .; DNA: TGTGCCAGCAGCAAATGCCAGACAGTCCAAGAGACCCAGTACTTC; CDR3: CASSKCQTVQETQYF